Below, 32 T cell receptor beta chains from the same sample are listed, as sequenced in a study of vaccination and CD4 T cells after COVID-19. These TCRs are of unknown antigen specificity. Oncomine TCR Beta short-read sequencing was applied to DNA from cultured CD4+ T cells. Cultured CD4+ T cells yielded the extracted genomic DNA. TCRdb re-analysed the PCR reads in MiXCR, keeping a single row per CDR3 protein. The table has about 11,000 distinct CDR3 sequences, under 40% seen once. As for treatment: approximately 10-day PBMC culture with coronavirus spike peptide pools or control peptides (ViraFEST assay). CD4+ T-cell collection from the unexposed donor predated the COVID-19 pandemic (2011-2018). The sequenced sample was CD4+ T cells from blood, cultured in vitro. The receptors were sampled from a human donor in good health.

This clonotype was recorded once. This chain joins TRBV2 and TRBJ1-6; D remains ambiguous. Trimming took off 8 bases at V and 7 bases at J, with 12 bases between the two ends. The CDR3 length is 13 residues. In germline, CDR1 is SNHLY, CDR2 FYNNEI. CDR3: CASREDLNSPLHF. The CDR3, as DNA: TGTGCCAGCCGGGAAGACTTGAATTCACCCCTCCACTTT.

J is TRBJ2-7 and V is TRBV27, with D possibly TRBD2 on 5 matching bases. The CDR3 spans 14 residues. V gave up 2 bases and J gave up 5 bases, with 13 bases separating them. Germline values: CDR1 MNHEY, CDR2 SMNVEV (reference sequence). The CDR3 reads CASSLRGPPDEQYF. DNA for the CDR3: TGTGCCAGCAGTTTAAGAGGGCCTCCAGACGAGCAGTACTTC.

The chain carries TRBV25-1 and TRBJ2-3, with D possibly matching TRBD1 (5 bases). This CDR3 has 15 residues. V was clipped by 6 bases and J by 2 bases, with 15 bases between them. Germline loops: CDR1 MGHDK, CDR2 SYGVNS. CDR3: CASSQVGLITDTQYF. The CDR3 region has the DNA TGTGCCAGCAGCCAAGTGGGGCTTATCACAGATACGCAGTATTTT. The full variable domain, its missing parts supplied by reference TRBV25-1 and TRBJ2-3, is EADIYQTPRYLVIGTGKKITLECSQTMGHDKMYWYQQDPGMELHLIHYSYGVNSTEKGDLSSESTVSRIRTEHFPLTLESARPSHTSQYLCASSQVGLITDTQYFGPGTRLTVL.

This clonotype turned up a few times. The rearrangement uses TRBV7-3 and TRBJ2-7, with D possibly matching TRBD2 (6 bases). This CDR3 spans 15 amino acids. Germline V CDR1 and CDR2: SGHTA, FQGTGA. V was shortened by 7 bases and J by 5 bases, with 21 bases between the two germline ends. The CDR3 sequence: CASTNPTGAANEQYF. CDR3 in DNA: TGTGCCAGCACCAACCCTACGGGAGCGGCTAACGAGCAGTACTTC.

This clonotype was counted a few times. The gene calls are TRBV7-9 and TRBJ2-3, with D possibly matching TRBD2 (5 bases). The CDR3 has 15 amino acids. CDR1 is SEHNR, CDR2 FQNEAQ, per germline (reference sequence). The ends were cut back, 0 bases at V and 0 bases at J, with 7 bases in the middle. CDR3 in amino acids: CASSLAWESTDTQYF. The CDR3 coding sequence is TGTGCCAGCAGCTTAGCTTGGGAGAGCACAGATACGCAGTATTTT.

This clonotype was seen only a few times. The chain uses TRBV6-1 and TRBJ1-5, with D perhaps TRBD1 (6 bases). CDR1 is MNHNS, CDR2 SASEGT, per germline. V was cut by 2 bases and J by 6 bases, with 14 bases left in between. The CDR3 runs 15 residues. CDR3 sequence reads: CASSERGRGGQPQHF. The CDR3 nucleotides are TGTGCCAGCAGTGAAAGGGGCAGGGGCGGTCAGCCCCAGCATTTT.

The chain is built from TRBV20-1 and TRBJ2-3; 7 positions agree with TRBD1. The V gene's germline CDR1 is DFQATT and CDR2 SNEGSKA (reference sequence). The length of the CDR3 is 13 residues. J lost 1 base, V lost 6 bases, and 4 bases had no gene match. The CDR3 loop is CSAEGQRTDTQYF. CDR3 bases: TGCAGTGCAGAGGGACAGCGCACAGATACGCAGTATTTT.

This chain joins TRBV28 and TRBJ1-3; 8 bases align to TRBD1. Trimming took 5 bases from V and 3 from J; bases not matched to a gene: 12. This CDR3 has 17 residues. The V gene's germline CDR1 is MDHEN and CDR2 SYDVKM. The CDR3 nucleotides are TGTGCCAGCAGTCCAATAGGGCAGGGGGCATTTGGAAACACCATATATTTT. Amino acid sequence: CASSPIGQGAFGNTIYF. The full variable domain, with the rest looked up from reference TRBV28 and TRBJ1-3, is DVKVTQSSRYLVKRTGEKVFLECVQDMDHENMFWYRQDPGLGLRLIYFSYDVKMKEKGDIPEGYSVSREKKERFSLILESASTNQTSMYLCASSPIGQGAFGNTIYFGEGSWLTVV.

The chain carries TRBV6-1 and TRBJ2-1; 11 bases agree with TRBD2. V gave up 6 bases and J gave up 4 bases; unmatched junction bases: 8. This CDR3 has 16 residues. CDR1 and CDR2 (germline): MNHNS, SASEGT. This CDR3 reads CASRGQTSGGYNEQFF. The CDR3 DNA sequence: TGTGCCAGCAGGGGTCAAACTAGCGGGGGTTACAATGAGCAGTTCTTC.

The chain combines TRBV7-9 with TRBJ2-1; TRBD2 agrees at 11 bases. V shed 5 bases and J 1 base; nucleotides not matched to a gene: 7. In germline, CDR1 is SEHNR, CDR2 FQNEAQ (reference sequence). This CDR3 contains 17 residues. The CDR3 bases are TGTGCCAGCAGCCCCCCGGCTAGCGGGAGGTCCTACAATGAGCAGTTCTTC. Amino acids: CASSPPASGRSYNEQFF.

This clonotype was found a few times. V and J are TRBV19 and TRBJ2-7; 7 bases match TRBD1. CDR1 is LNHDA and CDR2 is SQIVND in the germline V gene (reference sequence). The CDR3 has 14 residues. The ends lost 2 bases at V and 4 bases at J; junction bases unmatched: 5. CDR3 in DNA: TGTGCCAGTAGTATACCGGGACAGTATTACGAGCAGTACTTC. This encodes CASSIPGQYYEQYF.

The chain links TRBV10-3 to TRBJ2-7, with 12 bases fitting TRBD2. V trimming: 11 bases; J trimming: 4 bases; junction bases outside the gene matches: 3. CDR3 length: 12 amino acids. Germline lookup yields CDR1 ENHRY and CDR2 SYGVKD. The CDR3 is CAVGTSGYEQYF. Here the CDR3 DNA reads TGTGCCGTGGGGACTAGCGGGTACGAGCAGTACTTC.

The chain joins TRBV7-9 to TRBJ2-6, with D perhaps TRBD1 or TRBD2 (5 bases each). This CDR3 region has 16 residues. Germline V gene data show CDR1 as SEHNR and CDR2 as FQNEAQ (reference sequence). Trimming shortened V by 2 bases and J by 2 bases, and 10 bases separated the two germline ends. CDR3 sequence reads: CASSLTGAPGANVLTF. The CDR3 coding sequence is TGTGCCAGCAGCTTAACCGGGGCACCTGGGGCCAACGTCCTGACTTTC.

This clonotype showed up just a few times. This sequence joins TRBV10-3 and TRBJ2-5, with no clear D. Germline assignment: CDR1 ENHRY and CDR2 SYGVKD. V was shortened by 4 bases and J by 2 bases, with 8 bases between the two germline ends. This CDR3 is built from 13 residues. CDR3: CAISVVGQETQYF. CDR3 DNA: TGTGCCATCAGTGTAGTTGGACAAGAGACCCAGTACTTC.

The chain links TRBV21-1 to TRBJ1-1; TRBD1 is the table's D call, not checked against the DNA. TRBV21-1 is a listed pseudogene. This CDR3 spans 13 amino acids. CDR3 coding DNA: TGTGCCAGCAGTACCGACCCCTACACTGAAGCTTTCTTT. This codes for CASSTDPYTEAFF.

This chain uses TRBV30 with TRBJ1-6; D ambiguous. Germline-derived CDR1 and CDR2 are GTSNPN and SVGIG (reference sequence). Between the trimmed V and J ends, which lost 4 bases and 13 bases, there was a span of 11 bases. The CDR3 is 11 residues long. CDR3 amino acids: CAWTGLGPLHF. The DNA of the CDR3 is TGTGCCTGGACTGGATTGGGTCCCCTCCACTTT.

The V call is TRBV6-2 or TRBV6-3, the J call TRBJ1-5; the D is unclear. With 2 bases removed from V and 7 bases from J, the gap between germline ends came to 12 bases. The CDR3 totals 14 residues. Germline assignment: CDR1 MNHEY and CDR2 SVGEGT. This chain's CDR3 is CASSYRGSDQPQHF. The CDR3 nucleotides read TGTGCCAGCAGTTACCGAGGGTCGGACCAGCCCCAGCATTTT.

This clonotype was detected only a few times. The rearrangement uses TRBV19 and TRBJ1-2, with D perhaps matching TRBD1 (6 bases). This CDR3 has 14 amino acids. Trimming stripped 6 bases from V and 0 bases from J, with 11 bases between. In germline, CDR1 is LNHDA, CDR2 SQIVND (reference sequence). CDR3: CASSDRHSNYGYTF. The CDR3, as DNA: TGTGCCAGTAGCGACAGGCATTCTAACTATGGCTACACCTTC.

The V and J genes are TRBV6-1 and TRBJ2-5; TRBD2 is a possible D gene (6 bases). This CDR3 comprises 15 residues. Trimming removed 7 bases at V and 5 bases at J, with 20 bases between. Looked up from germline, CDR1 is MNHNS and CDR2 is SASEGT. In DNA, the CDR3 is TGTGCCAGCACCCGGGAACCGGGAGAGGTGGAGACCCAGTACTTC. Translated: CASTREPGEVETQYF.

In this sample, this clonotype is medium-sized. This chain joins TRBV20-1 and TRBJ2-2, with TRBD1 as a possible D gene (6 bases). Trimming stripped 5 bases from V and 2 bases from J, with 9 bases between. The germline gives CDR1 DFQATT, CDR2 SNEGSKA (reference sequence). CDR3 length: 13 residues. In nucleotides, the CDR3 is TGCAGTGCTCACAGGGATAACACCGGGGAGCTGTTTTTT. Translated, it gives CSAHRDNTGELFF.

The chain employs TRBV19 and TRBJ1-1, with D possibly being TRBD1 (5 bases). Germline values: CDR1 LNHDA, CDR2 SQIVND (reference sequence). Between the trimmed V and J ends, which lost 7 bases and 2 bases, there was a span of 17 bases. The CDR3 contains 15 residues. The CDR3 loop is CASNVNGASNTEAFF. The CDR3 nucleotides are TGTGCCAGTAATGTAAACGGGGCGTCAAACACTGAAGCTTTCTTT. Full variable domain (outside the CDR3, taken from reference TRBV19 and TRBJ1-1): DGGITQSPKYLFRKEGQNVTLSCEQNLNHDAMYWYRQDPGQGLRLIYYSQIVNDFQKGDIAEGYSVSREKKESFPLTVTSAQKNPTAFYLCASNVNGASNTEAFFGQGTRLTVV.

The V call is TRBV20-1, the J call TRBJ1-5; D not resolved. The CDR3 contains 15 residues. The V end lost 3 bases, the J end lost 2 bases, and 14 bases lay between the germline ends. The germline V gene encodes CDR1 DFQATT and CDR2 SNEGSKA (reference sequence). CDR3 in amino acids: CSASEEPGGNQPQHF. The CDR3 DNA reads TGCAGTGCTAGTGAGGAGCCTGGGGGCAATCAGCCCCAGCATTTT.

This clonotype was observed a few times. The genes are TRBV6-2 or TRBV6-3 and TRBJ1-5; TRBD1 aligns across 9 bases. Germline V gene data show CDR1 as MNHEY and CDR2 as SVGEGT. J gave up 4 bases and V 7 bases, and 5 bases lay outside the gene matches. The CDR3 has 14 residues. The CDR3 DNA sequence: TGTGCCAGCATCCCGGACAGGGGAAATCAGCCCCAGCATTTT. This translates into CASIPDRGNQPQHF.

This clonotype has just a few counts. The gene calls are TRBV19 and TRBJ1-5; D is undetermined. The length of the CDR3 is 15 residues. CDR1 is LNHDA and CDR2 is SQIVND in the germline V gene (reference sequence). The V end was cut by 7 bases, the J end by 2 bases, with 15 bases between. CDR3 sequence (DNA): TGTGCCAGTACCGAGGTAACGGGCGGCAATCAGCCCCAGCATTTT. Residues: CASTEVTGGNQPQHF.

On this clonotype itself: One end of the junction varies from germline; a read error may be responsible. The chain recombines TRBV7-7 with TRBJ2-5, with D possibly being TRBD2 (5 bases). This CDR3 spans 13 amino acids. Germline V gives CDR1 SSHAT, CDR2 FNYEAQ (reference sequence). The CDR3 protein is CASRNSGGETQYF. CDR3 in DNA: TGTGCTAGCAGAAACTCGGGCGGGGAGACCCAGTACTTC.

This clonotype came up a few times. This sequence joins TRBV5-6 and TRBJ2-1; 13 bases align to TRBD2. Unmatched junction bases numbered 8, after V lost 3 bases and J lost 8 bases. The germline CDR1 and CDR2 sequences are SGHDT and YYEEEE. CDR3 length equals 16 residues. The chain's CDR3 is CASSWGGTSGTDEQFF. The CDR3 DNA reads as TGTGCCAGCAGCTGGGGGGGGACTAGCGGGACCGATGAGCAGTTCTTC.

The chain links TRBV28 to TRBJ1-2, with D possibly TRBD1 on 6 matching bases. V was shortened by 1 base and J by 0 bases, with 15 bases between the two germline ends. This CDR3 is built from 17 residues. The germline V gene encodes CDR1 MDHEN and CDR2 SYDVKM. The DNA for the CDR3 is TGTGCCAGCAGTTTATCCCTAGGACAGTCAGCTAACTATGGCTACACCTTC. Its protein product is CASSLSLGQSANYGYTF.

This clonotype occurred a few times. V and J are TRBV20-1 and TRBJ1-2, with a weak D call TRBD1 (6 bases). CDR1 is DFQATT and CDR2 is SNEGSKA in the germline V gene (reference sequence). V lost 6 bases and J lost 6, with 20 bases in between. CDR3 length equals 14 residues. CDR3 bases: TGCAGTGCCCCACCGGGAGGGGGTTCGGATGGCTACACCTTC. It specifies CSAPPGGGSDGYTF.

In this sample, this clonotype turned up a few times. This sequence joins TRBV11-2 and TRBJ1-2; D is unclear. CDR3 size: 14 residues. Deletions cut 0 bases from V and 4 bases from J, with 9 bases between. CDR1 is SGHAT, CDR2 FQNNGV, per germline. CDR3 sequence (DNA): TGTGCCAGCAGCTTAGAATCGACAATCTATGGCTACACCTTC. Translating it yields CASSLESTIYGYTF.

The chain carries TRBV9 and TRBJ1-1; D ambiguous. Trimming cost V 3 bases and J 1 base, with 7 bases left between them. This CDR3 has 13 amino acids. Germline CDR1 SGDLS, CDR2 YYNGEE. Here the CDR3 reads CASSGSRNTEAFF. As DNA, the CDR3 is TGTGCCAGCAGCGGATCAAGGAACACTGAAGCTTTCTTT.

Only one count was recorded for this clonotype. This chain links TRBV6-1 with TRBJ1-1; D is unclear. Trimming shortened V by 10 bases and J by 0 bases, and 12 bases separated the two germline ends. The CDR3 consists of 13 residues. Germline CDR1 and CDR2: MNHNS and SASEGT. CDR3 DNA sequence: TGTGCCACCCGAAGAAGCCTGAACACTGAAGCTTTCTTT. It translates to CATRRSLNTEAFF.

The rearrangement links TRBV29-1 to TRBJ1-2, with TRBD1 as a possible D gene (6 bases). The germline V gene has CDR1 SQVTM and CDR2 ANQGSEA. V was clipped by 6 bases and J by 8 bases, with 19 bases between them. The CDR3 has 13 residues. CDR3 protein: CSVTKGGIGGYTF. For the CDR3, the DNA is TGCAGCGTCACGAAGGGGGGTATCGGCGGCTACACCTTC.